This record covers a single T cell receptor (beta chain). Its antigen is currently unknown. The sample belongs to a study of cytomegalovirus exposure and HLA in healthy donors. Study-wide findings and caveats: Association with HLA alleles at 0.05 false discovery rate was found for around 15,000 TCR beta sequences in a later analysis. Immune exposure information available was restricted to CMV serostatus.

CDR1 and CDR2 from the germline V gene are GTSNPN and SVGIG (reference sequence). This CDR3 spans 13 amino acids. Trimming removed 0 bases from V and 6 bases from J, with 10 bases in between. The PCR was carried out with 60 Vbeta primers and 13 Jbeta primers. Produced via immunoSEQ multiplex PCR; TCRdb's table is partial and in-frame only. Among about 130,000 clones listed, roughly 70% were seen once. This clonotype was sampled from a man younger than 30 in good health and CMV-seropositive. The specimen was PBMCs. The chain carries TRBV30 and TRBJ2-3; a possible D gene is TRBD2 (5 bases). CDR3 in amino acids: CAWSVGSLDTQYF. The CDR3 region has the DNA TGTGCCTGGAGTGTAGGGAGTCTCGATACGCAGTATTTT.